These T cell receptor beta chains were read from a single sample in a study of blood T cell repertoires in COVID-19. The assay was immunoSEQ multiplex PCR, and TCRdb's table has in-frame clones only and misses some. The repertoire includes some 56,000 clones, 80% of them detected once, and approximately 7% sits in the top ten. Sequencing input: peripheral blood. These receptors all come from a man in his sixties with acute or convalescent COVID-19. Both conserved end residues are part of each CDR3. The order of the fields is V gene, J gene, clone size, D gene, CDR3 protein, CDR3 DNA. D genes are given only for firm matches. A row's size may be missing; if present it is once, few, many or a size class.

TRBV5-5	TRBJ1-6	NA	TRBD1	CASSLEGAGSPLHF	TGTGCCAGCAGCTTGGAGGGGGCAGGTTCACCCCTCCACTTT
TRBV6-4	TRBJ2-2	NA	NA	CASSDSDTGELFF	TGTGCCAGCAGTGACTCCGACACCGGGGAGCTGTTTTTT
TRBV5-5	TRBJ1-1	NA	NA	CASSPRFLVNTEAFF	TGTGCCAGCAGCCCCCGTTTCCTCGTGAACACTGAAGCTTTCTTT
TRBV7-3	TRBJ2-3	NA	TRBD1	CASSLEGAGTDTQYF	TGTGCCAGCAGCCTTGAGGGGGCAGGCACAGATACGCAGTATTTT
TRBV5-4	TRBJ2-5	NA	NA	CASSSGQQETQYF	TGTGCCAGCAGCAGCGGTCAGCAAGAGACCCAGTACTTC
TRBV2	TRBJ2-2	NA	NA	CASSEGQVTGELFF	TGTGCCAGCAGTGAAGGACAAGTCACCGGGGAGCTGTTTTTT
TRBV7-2	TRBJ1-5	NA	NA	CASSQWASNQPQHF	TGTGCCAGCAGCCAATGGGCGTCCAATCAGCCCCAGCATTTT
TRBV3-1/TRBV3-2	TRBJ2-5	NA	TRBD2	CASSQVSSSGETQYF	TGTGCCAGCAGCCAAGTGAGCAGTAGCGGGGAGACCCAGTACTTC
TRBV4-2	TRBJ1-5	NA	TRBD1	CASSPGQEFYNQPQHF	TGTGCCAGCAGCCCCGGACAGGAGTTCTATAATCAGCCCCAGCATTTT
TRBV4-2	TRBJ2-7	few	TRBD2	CASSQDPAGGSDEQYF	TGTGCCAGCAGCCAAGATCCAGCGGGGGGATCTGACGAGCAGTACTTC
TRBV19	TRBJ2-1	NA	TRBD2	CASRLQGLAGGYNEQFF	TGTGCCAGTAGGCTCCAGGGACTAGCGGGGGGCTACAATGAGCAGTTCTTC
TRBV15	TRBJ2-1	NA	TRBD2	CATSRLGGVYNEQFF	TGTGCCACCAGCAGGTTGGGGGGGGTCTACAATGAGCAGTTCTTC
TRBV9	TRBJ1-1	NA	NA	CASSALAGEKMKSTEAFF	TGTGCCAGCAGCGCCCTAGCCGGGGAAAAGATGAAAAGCACTGAAGCTTTCTTT
TRBV5-6	TRBJ2-1	NA	NA	CASSLLRVHNEQFF	TGTGCCAGCAGCTTGCTGCGGGTGCACAATGAGCAGTTCTTC
TRBV2	TRBJ2-3	few	TRBD2	CASSRSSGGAPYPQYF	TGTGCCAGCAGTCGTTCTAGCGGGGGGGCCCCTTACCCGCAGTATTTT
TRBV5-4	TRBJ2-5	NA	TRBD2	CASSLTSGGVETQYF	TGTGCCAGCAGCCTCACTAGCGGGGGGGTGGAGACCCAGTACTTC
TRBV9	TRBJ2-2	few	NA	CASSVYPTGAAGELFF	TGTGCCAGCAGCGTCTATCCGACTGGGGCAGCCGGGGAGCTGTTTTTT
TRBV13	TRBJ2-7	NA	NA	CASSYTAGQTIYEQYF	TGTGCCAGCAGCTACACTGCCGGACAGACGATATACGAGCAGTACTTC
TRBV6-5	TRBJ1-2	NA	NA	CASRHGQGYGYTF	TGTGCCAGCAGACATGGGCAGGGGTATGGCTACACCTTC
TRBV5-1	TRBJ2-1	NA	TRBD1	CASSGGQVAFGEQFF	TGCGCCAGCAGCGGGGGACAGGTGGCCTTCGGTGAGCAGTTCTTC
TRBV5-4	TRBJ2-7	NA	NA	CASSSPFASSSYEQYF	TGTGCCAGCAGCTCCCCCTTCGCTAGCTCCTCCTACGAGCAGTACTTC
TRBV5-1	TRBJ1-4	NA	NA	CASSRDPREGNEKLFF	TGCGCCAGCAGCCGGGACCCCCGGGAGGGTAATGAAAAACTGTTTTTT
TRBV11-3	TRBJ2-3	NA	TRBD2	CASSPSGGGTDTQYF	TGTGCCAGCAGCCCGAGCGGGGGAGGAACAGATACGCAGTATTTT
TRBV6-5	TRBJ1-2	NA	TRBD1	CASRKGQGGYYGYTF	TGTGCCAGCAGAAAAGGACAGGGAGGGTACTATGGCTACACCTTC
TRBV2	TRBJ2-7	NA	NA	CASKRVYEQYF	TGTGCCAGCAAACGGGTTTACGAGCAGTACTTC
TRBV9	TRBJ1-5	NA	NA	CASSVQGQGQPQHF	TGTGCCAGCAGCGTCCAGGGGCAGGGTCAGCCCCAGCATTTT
TRBV6-5	TRBJ2-7	NA	NA	CASGRAGEQYF	TGTGCCAGCGGACGGGCAGGGGAGCAGTACTTC
TRBV6-2/TRBV6-3	TRBJ1-2	few	NA	CASSSPAGRNSYGYTF	TGTGCCAGCAGTTCCCCAGCGGGTAGAAATAGCTATGGCTACACCTTC
TRBV4-1	TRBJ1-6	NA	NA	CASSRKSPGDNSPLHF	TGCGCCAGCAGCCGCAAAAGTCCCGGGGATAATTCACCCCTCCACTTT
TRBV9	TRBJ2-7	NA	TRBD2	CASSVAVGGSYEQYF	TGTGCCAGCAGCGTAGCTGTCGGGGGGTCCTACGAGCAGTACTTC
TRBV2	TRBJ2-5	NA	TRBD1	CASRRGPETQYF	TGTGCCAGCAGGAGGGGGCCAGAGACCCAGTACTTC
TRBV9	TRBJ1-2	NA	NA	CASSAAGGGYTF	TGTGCCAGCAGCGCCGCGGGCGGAGGCTACACCTTC
TRBV30	TRBJ1-3	NA	TRBD1	CAWSRDSGSGNTIYF	TGTGCCTGGAGTCGGGACAGCGGCTCTGGAAACACCATATATTTT